This is a list of T cell receptor beta chains from one sample in a study of blood T cell repertoires in COVID-19. Profiled with immunoSEQ multiplex PCR; TCRdb holds only in-frame clones, not every one. The sample has over 140,000 clones; over 75% are singletons. Material for sequencing was PBMCs or T cells enriched from blood (not recorded which). The receptors shown here come from a woman in her 50s who had recovered from COVID-19. Each CDR3 is given with its conserved first and last residue. The order of the fields is J gene, V gene, CDR3 protein.

>TRBJ2-7|TRBV27
CASSSSPRTGEPKQYF
>TRBJ2-5|TRBV6-1
CASSEGARGGFQETQYF
>TRBJ2-7|TRBV4-1
CASSPRGSYEQYF
>TRBJ1-4|TRBV28
CASTAGIEEKLFF
>TRBJ1-2|TRBV7-9
CASSHVDRGLLGGYTF
>TRBJ1-5|TRBV11-3
CASSLDLSARQATKGQPQHF
>TRBJ1-6|TRBV11-2
CASSLQGSSYNSPLHF
>TRBJ1-5|TRBV12-5
CASAVGNQPQHF
>TRBJ1-2|TRBV14
CASSPAGGGRGYTF
>TRBJ1-1|TRBV10-3
CAISEGYYREGENTEAFF
>TRBJ2-2|TRBV7-3
CASSLLRGTGELFF
>TRBJ1-6|TRBV30
CAWSEQGVSSPLHF
>TRBJ2-3|TRBV2
CASSDLGVYTDTQYF
>TRBJ2-4|TRBV7-9
CASSLALQGAKNIQYF
>TRBJ1-5|TRBV28
CASSTGVQPQHF
>TRBJ1-1|TRBV27
CASIGGAAEAFF
>TRBJ1-1|TRBV29-1
CSVAGPGLSEAFF